Shown below are 13 T cell receptor beta chains from a single sample sequenced in a study of cytomegalovirus exposure and HLA in healthy donors. Primers: 60 Vbeta forward and 13 Jbeta reverse. Produced via immunoSEQ multiplex PCR; TCRdb's table is partial and in-frame only. The table shows about 150,000 clones, with more than 75% occurring only once. The material sequenced was PBMCs. These receptors all stem from a woman aged 40-49 years in good health and CMV-seropositive.

A few counts support this clone. J is TRBJ1-2 and V is TRBV27, with a weak D call TRBD1 (6 bases). This CDR3 is built from 13 residues. Germline CDR1 is MNHEY and CDR2 is SMNVEV (reference sequence). The V end lost 4 bases, the J end lost 2 bases, and 8 bases lay between the germline ends. DNA for the CDR3: TGTGCCAGCAGTTACAGGGAAAACTATGGCTACACCTTC. Encoded protein: CASSYRENYGYTF.

This clone came up once. The J gene is TRBJ2-7, the V gene TRBV28, with no clear D. Per the germline V gene, CDR1 is MDHEN and CDR2 is SYDVKM. The ends were cut back, 3 bases at V and 3 bases at J, with 9 bases in the middle. The CDR3 runs 13 residues. This CDR3 is CASSFDTFYEQYF. The DNA of the CDR3 is TGTGCCAGCAGTTTTGACACCTTCTACGAGCAGTACTTC.

This clone was picked up one time. The rearrangement uses TRBV30 and TRBJ1-2; D is possibly TRBD1 (5 bases). The CDR3 contains 15 residues. Between the trimmed V and J ends, which lost 5 bases and 6 bases, there was a span of 22 bases. CDR1 is GTSNPN, CDR2 SVGIG, per germline (reference sequence). The CDR3 bases are TGTGCCTGGGTGGGGGGGGAGCAACTTGGGAATGGCTACACCTTC. This translates into CAWVGGEQLGNGYTF.

This clone was seen a handful of times. The chain recombines TRBV5-4 with TRBJ2-7; perhaps TRBD1 as D (6 bases). Germline loops: CDR1 SGHNT, CDR2 YYREEE (reference sequence). The V end lost 2 bases, the J end lost 5 bases, and 11 bases lay between the germline ends. CDR3 size: 13 residues. CDR3 in DNA: TGTGCCAGCAGCTTAGGGGGTAGGAACGAGCAGTACTTC. Protein product: CASSLGGRNEQYF.

The chain is built from TRBV27 and TRBJ1-1; the D gene is possibly TRBD1 (5 bases). V was pared by 6 bases and J by 2 bases, with 16 bases between. This CDR3 is 15 amino acids long. Germline assignment: CDR1 MNHEY and CDR2 SMNVEV (reference sequence). Written as DNA, the CDR3 is TGTGCCAGCAGCAGTAGCGGGGCCCTTAACACTGAAGCTTTCTTT. Translation gives CASSSSGALNTEAFF.

This clone was found a few times. The CDR3 region is CASSLAGDYIYNEQFF. The DNA of the CDR3 is TGCGCCAGCAGCTTGGCCGGGGATTACATCTACAATGAGCAGTTCTTC. The J gene is TRBJ2-1, the V gene TRBV5-1; TRBD2 might be the D (5 bases). The V gene's germline CDR1 is SGHRS and CDR2 YFSETQ. The CDR3 is made up of 16 amino acids. V shed 0 bases and J shed 3 bases, with 13 bases lying between them.

The V call is TRBV6-4, the J call TRBJ2-2; TRBD2 matches at 10 bases. This CDR3 is built from 16 residues. The germline CDR1 and CDR2 sequences are MRHNA and SNTAGT. The V gene end was trimmed by 1 base and the J gene end by 1 base; junction bases not matched to a gene: 0. CDR3 residues: CASSDWTSGNTGELFF. For the CDR3, the DNA is TGTGCCAGCAGTGACTGGACTAGCGGGAACACCGGGGAGCTGTTTTTT.

V usage is TRBV27 and J usage is TRBJ2-7; 9 bases agree with TRBD2. The CDR3 length is 13 residues. In germline, CDR1 is MNHEY, CDR2 SMNVEV (reference sequence). Trimming removed 8 bases from V and 2 bases from J; junction bases left unmatched: 4. In DNA, the CDR3 is TGTGCCAGCCAGACTAGCGGCACCTACGAGCAGTACTTC. Its translation is CASQTSGTYEQYF.

The chain recombines TRBV4-2 with TRBJ2-3, with D maybe TRBD1 (5 bases). The CDR3 runs 14 residues. Between the trimmed V and J ends, which lost 3 bases and 3 bases, there was a span of 10 bases. Germline V gene lookup returns CDR1 LGHNA and CDR2 YNFKEQ. CDR3 protein: CASSQGTGTDTQYF. The DNA for the CDR3 is TGTGCCAGCAGCCAGGGTACAGGTACAGATACGCAGTATTTT.

J is TRBJ1-2 and V is TRBV2, with a weak D call TRBD1 (6 bases). This CDR3 comprises 13 residues. The germline CDR1 and CDR2 sequences are SNHLY and FYNNEI. V lost 5 bases and J lost 7, with 14 bases in between. The CDR3 loop is CASSQHTGFGYTF. The CDR3, as DNA: TGTGCCAGCAGTCAACACACAGGGTTTGGCTACACCTTC.

This clone was observed a single time. Other DNA sequences in this sample translate to the same CDR3. The rearrangement links TRBV7-9 to TRBJ1-1; possible D gene TRBD1, 6 bases. CDR3 length: 14 residues. CDR1 SEHNR and CDR2 FQNEAQ come from the germline V gene (reference sequence). V lost 3 bases and J lost 1, with 9 bases in between. The CDR3 reads CASSLVRGNTEAFF. The DNA for the CDR3 is TGTGCCAGCAGCTTGGTCAGGGGGAACACTGAAGCTTTCTTT.

The V and J genes are TRBV2 and TRBJ2-2, with a tentative D call TRBD2 (6 bases). This CDR3 is 15 amino acids long. Germline V gene sequence: CDR1 SNHLY, CDR2 FYNNEI. V shed 6 bases and J shed 1 base, with 12 bases lying between them. CDR3 region: CASRGGVGNTGELFF. CDR3 coding DNA: TGTGCCAGCAGGGGGGGAGTAGGGAACACCGGGGAGCTGTTTTTT.

The CDR3 nucleotides are TGTGCCATCAGTGAGTCCTCCGGGACAGGCCGCACAGATACGCAGTATTTT. Translating it yields CAISESSGTGRTDTQYF. The rearrangement uses TRBV10-3 and TRBJ2-3; TRBD1 aligns across 8 bases. This CDR3 is built from 17 residues. The V and J ends lost 0 bases and 1 base, in that order; junction bases with no gene match: 6. Germline CDR1 is ENHRY and CDR2 is SYGVKD.